This TCR beta chain derives from a study of T cell repertoires in cytomegalovirus infection. Turning to the study itself: Both recently identified HLA-C-restricted and well-studied HLA-B-restricted CMV epitopes were used in the study. Study-wide results and limits: HLA-C-restricted CMV clonotypes gave the most frequent clonotype in two of eight donors.

There are many counts of this clonotype. Its antigen remains unknown. The CDR3 has 15 amino acids. The V end lost 1 base, the J end lost 1 base, and 10 bases lay between the germline ends. Germline-derived CDR1 and CDR2 are SGHTA and FQGNSA. MiXCR was run by TCRdb on the reads, yielding one entry per CDR3 protein. The sample records fewer than 900,000 distinct CDR3 sequences, roughly 28% being singletons. This chain links TRBV7-2 with TRBJ1-1, with D unclear. Here the sequenced sample was cultured CD8+ T cells from PBMCs, taken from culture after CMV antigen stimulation. The TCR sequence derives from a human donor in good health (CMV status not recorded). Some clones in this sample may be carry-over from other donors' samples. The CDR3 region has the DNA TGTGCCAGCAGCTTAGTGGACGTACAGAACACTGAAGCTTTCTTT. Translation: CASSLVDVQNTEAFF.